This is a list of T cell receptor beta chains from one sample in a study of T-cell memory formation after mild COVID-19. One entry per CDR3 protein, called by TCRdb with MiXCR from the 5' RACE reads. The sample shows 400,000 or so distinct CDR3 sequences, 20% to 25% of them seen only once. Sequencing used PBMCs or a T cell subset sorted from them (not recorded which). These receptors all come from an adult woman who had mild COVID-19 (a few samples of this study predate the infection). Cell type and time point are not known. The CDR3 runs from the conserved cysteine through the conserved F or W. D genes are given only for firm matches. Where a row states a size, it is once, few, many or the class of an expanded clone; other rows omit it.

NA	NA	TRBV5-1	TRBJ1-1	TGCGCCAGCAGCCCTAAGGGGACCAACACTGAAGCTTTCTTT	CASSPKGTNTEAFF
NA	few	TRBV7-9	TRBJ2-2	TGTGCCAGCTCCGAGCAGGGAATGGAAGCCGGGGAGCTGTTTTTT	CASSEQGMEAGELFF
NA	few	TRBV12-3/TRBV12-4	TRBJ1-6	TGTGCCAGCAGCCACCTACAGGGTGTGAGTTCACCCCTCCACTTT	CASSHLQGVSSPLHF
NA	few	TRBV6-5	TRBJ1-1	TGTGCCAGCAGTTACTCGTTTACGGGGAACACTGAAGCTTTCTTT	CASSYSFTGNTEAFF
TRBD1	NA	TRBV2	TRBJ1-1	TGTGCCAGCAGTGAACAGACAGGGGTCACTGAAGCTTTCTTT	CASSEQTGVTEAFF
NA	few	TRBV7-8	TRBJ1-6	TGTGCCAGCAGCCCGCCCCGGAGCTCCTATAATTCACCCCTCCACTTT	CASSPPRSSYNSPLHF
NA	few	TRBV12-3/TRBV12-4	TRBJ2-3	TGTGCCAGCAGGAGCCTAGCAACAGATACGCAGTATTTT	CASRSLATDTQYF
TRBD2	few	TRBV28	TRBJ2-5	TGTGCCAGCAGCCCCGCTAGCGGGGGCTACCAAGAGACCCAGTACTTC	CASSPASGGYQETQYF
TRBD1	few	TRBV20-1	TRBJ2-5	TGCAGTGCTAGTGAACAGGGGACCCGTTTATACTTC	CSASEQGTRLYF
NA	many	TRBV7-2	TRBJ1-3	TGTGCCAGCAGCCCCGGACCGGGCAGGGGAACAGGAAACACCATATATTTT	CASSPGPGRGTGNTIYF
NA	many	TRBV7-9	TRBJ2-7	TGTGCCAGCAGCCAAAGCCCGAGAGACGAGCAGTACTTC	CASSQSPRDEQYF
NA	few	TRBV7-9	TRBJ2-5	TGTGCCAGCAGCGTCCGAACAGCGGGCCTAACTCAAGAGACCCAGTACTTC	CASSVRTAGLTQETQYF
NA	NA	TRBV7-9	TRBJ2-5	TGTGCCAGCAGCTTATTGGCTAGCGCGGAGACCCAGTACTTC	CASSLLASAETQYF
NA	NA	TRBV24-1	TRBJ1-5	TGTGCCACCAGTGAGTCGTGGGGGCTGAATCAGCCCCAGCATTTT	CATSESWGLNQPQHF
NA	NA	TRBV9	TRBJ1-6	TGTGCCAGCAGCGGAAATTCACCCCTCCACTTT	CASSGNSPLHF
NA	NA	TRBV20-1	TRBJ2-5	TGCAGTGCTAGTCCAGGGTCAGGAGAGACCCAGTACTTC	CSASPGSGETQYF
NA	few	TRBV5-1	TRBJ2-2	TGCGCCAGCAGCTTGGGACGGGACTCCGGGGAGCTGTTTTTT	CASSLGRDSGELFF
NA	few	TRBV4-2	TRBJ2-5	TGTGCCAGCAGCCCCGACGGGGGATCTGGAGAGACCCAGTACTTC	CASSPDGGSGETQYF
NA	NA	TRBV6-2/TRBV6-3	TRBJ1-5	TGTGCCAGCAGCCCACGGTGGGGGGGAAGTCAGCCCCAGCATTTT	CASSPRWGGSQPQHF
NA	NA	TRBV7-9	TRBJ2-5	TGTGCCAGCAGCTTACGGTTGGGGTTAGAGACCCAGTACTTC	CASSLRLGLETQYF
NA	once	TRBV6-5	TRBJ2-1	TGTGCCAGCAGTTATTCAGAGCCGGGACGGGTAGCATACAATGAGCAGTTCTTC	CASSYSEPGRVAYNEQFF
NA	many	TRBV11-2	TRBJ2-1	TGTGCCAGCAGCTTAAGAGGGGATAGCTCCTACAATGAGCAGTTCTTC	CASSLRGDSSYNEQFF
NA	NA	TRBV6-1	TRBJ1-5	TGTGCCAGCAGACAGGGCAAGTTTAGCAATCAGCCCCAGCATTTT	CASRQGKFSNQPQHF
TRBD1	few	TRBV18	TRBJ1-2	TGTGCCAGCTCAACTGGGACAGGACTCTATGGCTACACCTTC	CASSTGTGLYGYTF
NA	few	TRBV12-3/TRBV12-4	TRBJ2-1	TGTGCCAGCAGTTTTTCTAGATACAATGAGCAGTTCTTC	CASSFSRYNEQFF
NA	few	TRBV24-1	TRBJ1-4	TGTGCCACCAGTTCAGGCATAGAAAAACTGTTTTTT	CATSSGIEKLFF
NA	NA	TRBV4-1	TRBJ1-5	TGCGCCAGCAGCCAAGGCACAGTCGGTAGCAATCAGCCCCAGCATTTT	CASSQGTVGSNQPQHF
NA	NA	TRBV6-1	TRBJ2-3	TGTGCCAGCAGTGTGGAGGACAACACAGATACGCAGTATTTT	CASSVEDNTDTQYF
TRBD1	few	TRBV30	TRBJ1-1	TGTGCCGGGACAGCCCTGAACACTGAAGCTTTCTTT	CAGTALNTEAFF
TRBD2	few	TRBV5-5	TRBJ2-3	TGTGCCAGCAGCTTGTGGGGCGGGGGGACAGATACGCAGTATTTT	CASSLWGGGTDTQYF
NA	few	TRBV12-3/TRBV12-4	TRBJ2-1	TGTGCCAGCAGTTTTCTATTCGGACCAATATACAATGAGCAGTTCTTC	CASSFLFGPIYNEQFF
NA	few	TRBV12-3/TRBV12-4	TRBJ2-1	TGTGCCAGCAAGGGTGGCGGGTCACTAGCCAATGAGCAGTTCTTC	CASKGGGSLANEQFF
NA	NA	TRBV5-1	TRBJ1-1	TGCGCCAGCAGCTTGGTTGACGGATTGAACACTGAAGCTTTCTTT	CASSLVDGLNTEAFF
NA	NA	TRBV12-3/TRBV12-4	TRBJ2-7	TGTGCCAGCAGTCATCGACTGCAGAGCTACGAGCAGTACTTC	CASSHRLQSYEQYF
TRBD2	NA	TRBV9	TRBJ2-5	TGTGCCAGCAGCGCTCCCCCCTCGAAGCGGGGGGGGGAGACCCAGTACTTC	CASSAPPSKRGGETQYF
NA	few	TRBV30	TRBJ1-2	TGTGCCTGGGATGATCGGCGGGTCTATGGCTACACCTTC	CAWDDRRVYGYTF
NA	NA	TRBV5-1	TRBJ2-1	TGCGCCAGCAGCTTGACCGCGGGGCTTGTATACAATGAGCAGTTCTTC	CASSLTAGLVYNEQFF
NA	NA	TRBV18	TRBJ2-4	TGTGCCAGCTCACTAGGGGTATCGGACATTCAGTACTTC	CASSLGVSDIQYF
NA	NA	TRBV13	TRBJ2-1	TGTGCCAGCAGCTCAGGACTGGGCTCCTACAATGAGCAGTTCTTC	CASSSGLGSYNEQFF
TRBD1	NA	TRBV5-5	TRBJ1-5	TGTGCCAGCAGCCAGACAGGGATTCAGCCCCAGCATTTT	CASSQTGIQPQHF
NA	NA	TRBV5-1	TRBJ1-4	TGCGCCAGCAGCTTAACCGGGGTTGAAAAACTGTTTTTT	CASSLTGVEKLFF
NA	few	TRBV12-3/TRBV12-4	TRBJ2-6	TGTGCCACCACCAGTCGGGGGCGCGGGAGTCCTGGGGCCAACGTCCTGACTTTC	CATTSRGRGSPGANVLTF
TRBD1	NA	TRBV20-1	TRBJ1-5	TGCAGTGCTAGAAAACAACAGGGGTTTAGCAATCAGCCCCAGCATTTT	CSARKQQGFSNQPQHF
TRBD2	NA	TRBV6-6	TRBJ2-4	TGTGCCAGCATGAGGAGCGGGAACGGGAACATTCAGTACTTC	CASMRSGNGNIQYF
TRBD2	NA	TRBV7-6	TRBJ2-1	TGTGCCAGCACCTTCGGCTCTAGCGGGAGGGACCCCGATGAGCAGTTCTTC	CASTFGSSGRDPDEQFF
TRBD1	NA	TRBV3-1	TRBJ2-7	TGTGCCAGCAGCCAAGCGCCACAGGGGTACGAGCAGTACTTC	CASSQAPQGYEQYF